The clone carrying this T cell receptor beta chain was counted between two and nine times. The data derive from a study of blood T cell repertoires in COVID-19. Study as a whole: COVID-19 samples collected from the United States, Italy and Spain covered acute and convalescent phases. T cells, B-cell-depleted T cells, or PBMCs provided the cDNA or gDNA that served as material.

Trimming cost V 2 bases and J 4 bases; bases outside gene matches: 4. The germline gives CDR1 SGDLS, CDR2 YYNGEE. The CDR3 contains 14 residues. As handled by the study authors: The assay estimated nucleated cells by amplifying reference gene primers. Clones were read by immunoSEQ multiplex PCR, and TCRdb kept only the in-frame ones, dropping some. V, J and clone size are those of that table, while D and trimming were read from the DNA. The data hold roughly 100,000 clones, with roughly 80% observed a single time. The gene calls are TRBV9 and TRBJ2-5; 8 bases are shared with TRBD1. This clonotype originated in an elderly woman with active or convalescent COVID-19. The specimen sequenced was peripheral blood. The CDR3 spells CASSVLGTGETQYF. The CDR3, as DNA: TGTGCCAGCAGCGTCCTCGGGACAGGAGAGACCCAGTACTTC.